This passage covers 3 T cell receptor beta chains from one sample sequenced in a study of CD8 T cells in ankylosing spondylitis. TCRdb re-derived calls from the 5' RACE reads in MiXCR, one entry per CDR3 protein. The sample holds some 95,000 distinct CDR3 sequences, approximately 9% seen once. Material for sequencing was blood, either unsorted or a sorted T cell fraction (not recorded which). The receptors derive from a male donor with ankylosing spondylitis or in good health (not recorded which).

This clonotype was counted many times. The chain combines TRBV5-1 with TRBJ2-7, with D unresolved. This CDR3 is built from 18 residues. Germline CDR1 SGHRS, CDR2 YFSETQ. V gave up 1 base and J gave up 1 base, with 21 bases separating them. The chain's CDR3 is CASSLSSPSPPRSYEQYF. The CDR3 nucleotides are TGCGCCAGCAGCTTGAGTAGCCCGAGCCCTCCGAGGTCCTACGAGCAGTACTTC.

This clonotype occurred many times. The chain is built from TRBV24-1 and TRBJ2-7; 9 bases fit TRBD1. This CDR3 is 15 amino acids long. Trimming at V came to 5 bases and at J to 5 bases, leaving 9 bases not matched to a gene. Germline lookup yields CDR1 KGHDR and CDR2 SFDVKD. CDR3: CATSAPGQGFDEQYF. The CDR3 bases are TGTGCCACCAGTGCCCCGGGACAGGGTTTCGACGAGCAGTACTTC.

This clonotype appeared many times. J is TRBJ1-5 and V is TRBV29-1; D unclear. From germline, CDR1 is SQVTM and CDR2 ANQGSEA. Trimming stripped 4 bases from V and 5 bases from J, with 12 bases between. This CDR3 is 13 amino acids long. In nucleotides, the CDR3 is TGCAGCGTTGTGGTCTCCTGGGATCAGCCCCAGCATTTT. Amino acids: CSVVVSWDQPQHF. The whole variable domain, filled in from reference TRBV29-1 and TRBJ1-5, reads SAVISQKPSRDICQRGTSLTIQCQVDSQVTMMFWYRQQPGQSLTLIATANQGSEATYESGFVIDKFPISRPNLTFSTLTVSNMSPEDSSIYLCSVVVSWDQPQHFGDGTRLSIL.